This T cell receptor beta chain was sequenced during a study of T-cell reconstitution after alpha-beta-depleted transplantation in children (dated by TCRdb to about 2016). For the study in its entirety: T-cell immune reconstitution after TCRalphabeta/CD19-depleted allogeneic hematopoietic cell transplantation in children was quantitatively tracked in the study by means of TCR repertoire profiling. The study at large found these results: The apparently early recovery of alphabetaT-cell counts about two months after transplant reportedly depended on only several hundred rapidly expanded clones that came from non-depleted graft cells. Over subsequent months, a decline in hyperexpanded clone frequencies was noted, and after one year, T-cell counts and TCRbeta diversity were mostly ascribed to newly produced T cells. In some patients, the high TCRbeta diversity seen at day 60 was put down to recipient T cells and intrathymic progenitors that had survived conditioning.

This clonotype has at least ten counts. Its antigen is unknown. No base quality information exists; no much larger clone differs at one position. The treatment or condition label, as the study defines it: allogeneic hematopoietic cell transplantation with graft depleted of TCRalphabeta T cells and CD19 B cells. The transplant recipients were children given TCRalphabeta/CD19-depleted allogeneic hematopoietic cell grafts. The CDR3, from cysteine to phenylalanine, totals 15 residues. The DNA shown is the 45-base CDR3, in frame from base 1. After removal of 8 bases from V and 0 bases from J, the junction retains 8 bases not matched to a gene. Reading the germline V gene gives CDR1 SGDLS and CDR2 YYNGEE. Library preparation used PCR. The data were produced on an Illumina HiSeq 2500. TCR library preparation used molecular barcoding, with unique molecular identifiers applied to normalize quantification of the TCRbeta repertoire. Using fastp trimming at Q25 and MiXCR clonotype assembly, TCRdb reanalyzed the public sequencing data and kept in-frame beta chains. Entries that share a CDR3 protein sequence are merged under the most common genes and DNA. The sample yields about 980,000 distinct CDR3 sequences; about 30% were counted once. 28% of the sample is taken by the ten largest.

The receptor comes from a boy in the first two years of life who had a stem cell transplant for SCID, so the T cells may come from the graft donor. The sequence joins TRBV9 to TRBJ2-3; 8 bases in the junction line up with TRBD2. Sequenced here: PBMCs, mostly from graft donor cells, sampled 360 days after TCRalphabeta/CD19-depleted stem cell transplant. The DNA sequence is as follows: TGTGCCAGTACGACTAGCGCTCTTAGCACAGATACGCAGTATTTT. It is translated as CASTTSALSTDTQYF.